Sequencing of this T cell receptor beta chain was carried out in a study of identical twins. General study points: Sequences that were beta out-of-frame showed weaker excess twin sharing.

TCRdb passed the 5' RACE reads through MiXCR, listing each CDR3 protein once. This table has about 490,000 distinct CDR3 sequences, roughly 15% appearing once. With V trimmed by 8 bases and J by 3 bases, 9 bases remained unmatched. The germline V gene encodes CDR1 SQVTM and CDR2 ANQGSEA. The CDR3 covers 14 residues. This clonotype showed up just a few times. Its antigen is still unknown. The same sample was also studied in work on yellow fever vaccine responses in identical twins.

This TCR was sampled from a young woman in good health. The sample comprised CD4+ T cells sorted from blood. The V gene is TRBV29-1, the J gene TRBJ1-5; 8 nucleotides line up with TRBD1. The chain's CDR3 is CSTSRTGFNQPQHF. DNA of the CDR3: TGCAGCACGTCCCGGACAGGGTTCAATCAGCCCCAGCATTTT. The variable domain in full, with the rest retrieved from reference TRBV29-1 and TRBJ1-5, is SAVISQKPSRDICQRGTSLTIQCQVDSQVTMMFWYRQQPGQSLTLIATANQGSEATYESGFVIDKFPISRPNLTFSTLTVSNMSPEDSSIYLCSTSRTGFNQPQHFGDGTRLSIL.